The source of this TCR beta chain is a study of memory CD4+ T cells and cytomegalovirus serostatus. Single viable CD3+CD4+CD8-CD45RO+ cells were sorted as the memory CD4+ T cells. This CDR3 contains 14 residues. V lost 3 bases to trimming and J lost 6 bases, with 14 bases between them. Germline lookup yields CDR1 SGHNT and CDR2 YYREEE (reference sequence). The assay was immunoSEQ multiplex PCR, and TCRdb's table has in-frame clones only and misses some. The sample lists about 25,000 clones; 60% to 80% were seen once. Sequencing used memory CD4+ T cells from blood. This sequence originates from an adult in good health and CMV-seronegative. The V gene is TRBV5-4, the J gene TRBJ2-3; the D gene is possibly TRBD2 (6 bases). DNA of the CDR3: TGTGCCAGCAGCTCTGGGGGGAGGTGGGATACGCAGTATTTT. Protein: CASSSGGRWDTQYF. Looking up the rest from reference TRBV5-4 and TRBJ2-3 gives the full variable domain: ETGVTQSPTHLIKTRGQQVTLRCSSQSGHNTVSWYQQALGQGPQFIFQYYREEENGRGNFPPRFSGLQFPNYSSELNVNALELDDSALYLCASSSGGRWDTQYFGPGTRLTVL.